This T cell receptor beta chain was sequenced in a study of early T cells in non-severe SARS-CoV-2 infection. The library protocol tagged individual cDNA molecules with unique molecular identifiers. TCRdb reanalysed the 5' RACE reads using MiXCR and keeps one entry per CDR3 protein. Of more than 65,000 distinct CDR3 sequences listed, 9.5% to 15% are singletons. General observations from the study: Anti-spike CD8 responses were favored by VDJdb matching, which missed private and CD4 specificities.

As for this clonotype: Its antigen is unidentified.

The sample consisted of whole blood, taken at baseline. This sequence originates from an adult who was a healthcare worker with PCR-confirmed SARS-CoV-2 infection or an uninfected control (not recorded which).

Here the CDR3 reads CASSVGTGFAEAFF. In DNA form, the CDR3 reads TGTGCCAGCAGCGTCGGGACAGGGTTCGCTGAAGCTTTCTTT. The rearrangement uses TRBV9 and TRBJ1-1; 9 bases match TRBD1. The ends lost 2 bases at V and 6 bases at J; junction bases unmatched: 5. Germline lookup yields CDR1 SGDLS and CDR2 YYNGEE. This CDR3 is 14 amino acids long.